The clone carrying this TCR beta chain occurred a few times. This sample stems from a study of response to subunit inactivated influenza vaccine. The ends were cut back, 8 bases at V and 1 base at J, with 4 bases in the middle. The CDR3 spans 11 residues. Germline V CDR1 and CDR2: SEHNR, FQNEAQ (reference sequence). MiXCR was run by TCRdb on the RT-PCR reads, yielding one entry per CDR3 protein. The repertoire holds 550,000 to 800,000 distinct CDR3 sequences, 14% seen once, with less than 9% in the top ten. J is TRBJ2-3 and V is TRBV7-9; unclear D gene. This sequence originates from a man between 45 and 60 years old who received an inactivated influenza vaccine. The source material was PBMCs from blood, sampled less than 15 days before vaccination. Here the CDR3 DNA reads TGTGCCAGCCAGGGCACAGATACGCAGTATTTT. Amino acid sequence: CASQGTDTQYF.